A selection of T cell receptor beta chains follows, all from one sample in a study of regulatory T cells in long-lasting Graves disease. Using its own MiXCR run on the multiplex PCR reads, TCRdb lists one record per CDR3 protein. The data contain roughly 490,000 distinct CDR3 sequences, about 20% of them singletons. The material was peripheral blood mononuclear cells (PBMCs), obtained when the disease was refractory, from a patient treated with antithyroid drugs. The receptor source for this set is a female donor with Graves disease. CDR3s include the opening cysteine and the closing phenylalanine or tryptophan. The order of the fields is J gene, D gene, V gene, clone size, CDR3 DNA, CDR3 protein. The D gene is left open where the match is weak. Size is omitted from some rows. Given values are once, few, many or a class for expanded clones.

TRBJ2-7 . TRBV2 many TGTGCCAGCAGCCAAAGGGAGCCCTACGAGCAGTACTTC CASSQREPYEQYF
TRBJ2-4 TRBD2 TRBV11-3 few TGTGCCAGCAGCTTAGAAGCCTGGGGACTAGCGGGGTACGGTCCCATTCAGTACTTC CASSLEAWGLAGYGPIQYF
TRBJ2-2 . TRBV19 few TGTGCCAGTAATGAGGGGTCCGCGAACACCGGGGAGCTGTTTTTT CASNEGSANTGELFF
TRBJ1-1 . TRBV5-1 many TGTGCCAGCAGTGGGTCAGCGAACACTGAAGCTTTCTTT CASSGSANTEAFF
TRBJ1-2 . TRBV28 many TGTGCCAGCAGTTTGGAGGGTCAGGAGTGGGGCTACACCTTC CASSLEGQEWGYTF
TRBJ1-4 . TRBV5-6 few TGTGCCAGCAGCTTGACAGGGACCTTAAATGAAAAACTGTTTTTT CASSLTGTLNEKLFF
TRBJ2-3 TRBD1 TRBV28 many TGTGCCATCGCGACAGGGGTAGGGGATACGCAGTATTTT CAIATGVGDTQYF
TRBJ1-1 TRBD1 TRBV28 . TGTGCCAGCAGTGACAGGGGGCAAGTTGAAGCTTTCTTT CASSDRGQVEAFF
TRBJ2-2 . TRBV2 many TGTGCCAGCAGTGAGTCGGGGGTCGGGGAGCTGTTTTTT CASSESGVGELFF
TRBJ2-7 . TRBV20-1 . TGCAGTGCTATGTGGGGCTACGAGCAGTACTTC CSAMWGYEQYF
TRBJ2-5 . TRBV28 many TGTGCCAGCAGAGAGGCGGCTCAAGAGACCCAGTACTTC CASREAAQETQYF
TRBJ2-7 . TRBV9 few TGTGCCAGCAGCGAGGGGGGACAATCCTACGAGCAGTACTTC CASSEGGQSYEQYF
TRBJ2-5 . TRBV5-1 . TGCGCCAGCCAACAGGCTTTTCAAGAGACCCAGTACTTC CASQQAFQETQYF
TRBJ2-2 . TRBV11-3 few TGTGCCAGCAGCTTAGATCCCGCGTGGGGCGAAAACACCGGGGAGCTGTTTTTT CASSLDPAWGENTGELFF
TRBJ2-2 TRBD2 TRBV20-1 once TGCAGTGCTAGACGGGGGACTAGCGGGATGGCCGGGGAGCTGTTTTTT CSARRGTSGMAGELFF
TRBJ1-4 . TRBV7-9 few TGTGCCAGCAGCTCCCCCCGGGGAGGAGGTGAAAAACTGTTTTTT CASSSPRGGGEKLFF
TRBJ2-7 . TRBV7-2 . TGTGCCAGCAGCCGGACGGGAGCCTCCTACGAGCAGTACTTC CASSRTGASYEQYF
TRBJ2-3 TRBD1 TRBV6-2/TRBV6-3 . TGTGCCAGCAGGCGGGACAGGGGGACAGATACGCAGTATTTT CASRRDRGTDTQYF
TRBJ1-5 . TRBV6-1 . TGTGCCAGCAGTGTCGGACAGCTCAATCAGCCCCAGCATTTT CASSVGQLNQPQHF
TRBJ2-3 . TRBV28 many TGTGCCAGCAGACCTCTAGCGATGAGCACAGATACGCAGTATTTT CASRPLAMSTDTQYF
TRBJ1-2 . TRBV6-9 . TGTGCCAGCAGTTACGTGGTGCCACCTATGGAGGGCTACACCTTC CASSYVVPPMEGYTF
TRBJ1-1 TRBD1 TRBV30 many TGTGCCTGGAGTCGACAGGGGAGGACTGAAGCTTTCTTT CAWSRQGRTEAFF
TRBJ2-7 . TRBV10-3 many TGTGCCATCACAGGGACATCTACCTACGAGCAGTACTTC CAITGTSTYEQYF
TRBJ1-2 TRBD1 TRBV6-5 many TGTGCCAGCAGTTACTCGAGCGGACAGGGATGGGGCTACACCTTC CASSYSSGQGWGYTF
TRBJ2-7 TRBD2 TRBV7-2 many TGTGCCAGCAGCCCGGACGGGGGGAGCCGCTCCTACGAGCAGTACTTC CASSPDGGSRSYEQYF
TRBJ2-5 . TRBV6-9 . TGTGCCAGCAGTTACCCAGAGTCCGAGGACCCGGGCACCCAAGAGACCCAGTACTTC CASSYPESEDPGTQETQYF
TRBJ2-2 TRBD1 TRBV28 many TGTGCCAGCAGTCGGGACAGGGGATCGGGCGGGGAGCTGTTTTTT CASSRDRGSGGELFF
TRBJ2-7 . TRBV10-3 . TGTGCCATCAGTGAGTCGAACGGTTCCTACGAGCAGTACTTC CAISESNGSYEQYF
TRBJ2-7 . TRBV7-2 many TGTGCCAGCAGCAAAGGCTACGAGCAGTACTTC CASSKGYEQYF
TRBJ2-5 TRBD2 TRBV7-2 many TGTGCCAGCAGCTTAACACGGACTAGCGGGGGTGGGACCCAGTACTTC CASSLTRTSGGGTQYF
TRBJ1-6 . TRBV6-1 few TGTGCCAGCAGCCGGACCCAGGACAGTTTTCGGTCACCCCTCCACTTT CASSRTQDSFRSPLHF
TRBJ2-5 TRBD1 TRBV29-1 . TGCAGCGCCCGGACAGGGGGCGAGACCCAGTACTTC CSARTGGETQYF
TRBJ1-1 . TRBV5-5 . TGTGCCAGCAGCTTTAGAGCTCCGAACACTGAAGCTTTCTTT CASSFRAPNTEAFF
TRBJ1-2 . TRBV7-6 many TGTGCCAGCAGCTTCAGCCCCATTCTGGGCATCACCTTC CASSFSPILGITF
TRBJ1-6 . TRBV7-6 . TGTGCCAGCAGCTCCGTCGGGGGCTCACCCCTCCACTTT CASSSVGGSPLHF
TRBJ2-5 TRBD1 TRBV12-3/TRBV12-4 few TGTGCCAGCAGTTCACTTGGACAGGATCAAGAGACCCAGTACTTC CASSSLGQDQETQYF
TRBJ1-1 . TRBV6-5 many TGTGCCAGCAGTTACTCAGTCGGGCAGAACACTGAAGCTTTCTTT CASSYSVGQNTEAFF
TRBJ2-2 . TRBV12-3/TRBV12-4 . TGTGCCAGCAGCGGGCCCGGCGGGGAGCTGTTTTTT CASSGPGGELFF
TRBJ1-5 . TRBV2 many TGTGCCAGCAGTGAGGTTTATGGGAATCAGCCCCAGCATTTT CASSEVYGNQPQHF
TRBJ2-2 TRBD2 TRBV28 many TGTGCCAGCAGCCGAGCGGGGCAGAACACCGGGGAGCTGTTTTTT CASSRAGQNTGELFF
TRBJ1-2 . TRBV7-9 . TGTGCCAGCAGCTTAGCGGGATTCCTTAACTATGGCTACACCTTC CASSLAGFLNYGYTF
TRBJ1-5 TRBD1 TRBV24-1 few TGTGCCACCAGATTTACAGGGGTAGGGAATCAGCCCCAGCATTTT CATRFTGVGNQPQHF
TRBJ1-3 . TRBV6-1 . TGTGCCAGCAGCGATAACGCAGGGACTGGAAACACCATATATTTT CASSDNAGTGNTIYF
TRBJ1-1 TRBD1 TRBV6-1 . TGTGCCAGCAGCCTCAGGGGGCTCGCTGAAGCTTTCTTT CASSLRGLAEAFF
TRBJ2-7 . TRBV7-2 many TGTGCCAGCAGCTTAGGGGGACAAATAGGCGAGCAGTACTTC CASSLGGQIGEQYF
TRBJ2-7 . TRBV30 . TGTGCCTGGAATAAAGCCCTCTACGAGCAGTACTTC CAWNKALYEQYF
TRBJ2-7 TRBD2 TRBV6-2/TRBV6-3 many TGTGCCAGCAGTTACTCCGGGGGGAGGGCCTTCGAGTACTTC CASSYSGGRAFEYF
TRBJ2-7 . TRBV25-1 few TGTGCCAGCAGTTCAGGGGCCGGAGCCTACGAGCAGTACTTC CASSSGAGAYEQYF
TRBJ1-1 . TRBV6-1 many TGTGCCAGCAGCTCCGGACTGAACACTGAAGCTTTCTTT CASSSGLNTEAFF
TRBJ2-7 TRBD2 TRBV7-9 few TGTGCCAGCAGCTTAGGCGGGGGTGGTGCCTACGAGCAGTACTTC CASSLGGGGAYEQYF
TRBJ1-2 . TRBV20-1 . TGCAGTGCCAAACCCGACGCCGGGAGGGGCTACACCTTC CSAKPDAGRGYTF
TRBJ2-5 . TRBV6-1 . TGTGCCAGCAGTGAATTCGGGGAAATGGGCTTTATGGAGACCCAGTACTTC CASSEFGEMGFMETQYF
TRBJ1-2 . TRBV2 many TGTGCCAGCAACACAGGGCCTGGCTACACCTTC CASNTGPGYTF
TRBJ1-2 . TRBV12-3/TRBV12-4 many TGTGCCAGCAGTTTTTCGGAGGGGGGCTGGGGCTACACCTTC CASSFSEGGWGYTF